The sequence of this T cell receptor (beta chain) was determined in a study of cytomegalovirus exposure and HLA in healthy donors. Germline V gene lookup returns CDR1 GTSNPN and CDR2 SVGIG (reference sequence). The CDR3 totals 14 residues. Trimming cost V 2 bases and J 3 bases, with 14 bases left between them. PCR was performed using 60 Vbeta and 13 Jbeta primers. Libraries were prepared by immunoSEQ multiplex PCR; TCRdb keeps only in-frame clonotypes and omits some of them. The sample contains about 100,000 clones, 50% to 70% of which appear only once. This receptor was identified in a human donor in good health. The chain is built from TRBV30 and TRBJ2-7; no clear D. What was sequenced was PBMCs. In DNA, the CDR3 is TGTGCCTGGAGTTACGCTGAGACTTACTACGAGCAGTACTTC. It translates to CAWSYAETYYEQYF.